Listed below are T cell receptor beta chains from one sample, sequenced in a study of CD8 T cells in ankylosing spondylitis. Via MiXCR, TCRdb re-called the 5' RACE reads, giving one row per CDR3 protein. The sample lists roughly 670,000 distinct CDR3 sequences; under 20% were seen once. Sequencing was carried out using blood, either unsorted or a sorted T cell fraction (not recorded which). The receptors derive from a male donor with ankylosing spondylitis. The CDR3 runs from the conserved cysteine through the conserved F or W. Each record gives: CDR3 length, clone size, J gene, V gene, D gene, CDR3 DNA, CDR3 protein. D genes are given only for firm matches. Size tells how often a clone was seen (once, few, many) or the class of an expanded clone, and some rows leave it out.

CDR3 length: 15
clone size: many
J gene: TRBJ1-1
V gene: TRBV10-3
D gene: TRBD1
CDR3 DNA: TGTGCCACCCTACGGGCAGGGGGAAGAAACACTGAAGCTTTCTTT
CDR3 protein: CATLRAGGRNTEAFF

CDR3 length: 16
clone size: few
J gene: TRBJ2-2
V gene: TRBV7-8
D gene: .
CDR3 DNA: TGTGCCAGCAGCTCTAGGGGGACCCGGGGAGCCGGGGAGCTGTTTTTT
CDR3 protein: CASSSRGTRGAGELFF

CDR3 length: 19
clone size: .
J gene: TRBJ2-6
V gene: TRBV11-2
D gene: TRBD2
CDR3 DNA: TGTGCCACACCCCTTAGGGCTGGGCTAGGGACTACTGGGGCCAACGTCCTGACTTTC
CDR3 protein: CATPLRAGLGTTGANVLTF

CDR3 length: 14
clone size: few
J gene: TRBJ2-5
V gene: TRBV6-5
D gene: .
CDR3 DNA: TGTGCCAGCAGTTCATATCAGGGGAAAGAGACCCAGTACTTC
CDR3 protein: CASSSYQGKETQYF

CDR3 length: 14
clone size: few
J gene: TRBJ2-5
V gene: TRBV11-2
D gene: TRBD2
CDR3 DNA: TGTGCCAGCAGCTTTGCTAGCGGGATTGAGACCCAGTACTTC
CDR3 protein: CASSFASGIETQYF

CDR3 length: 15
clone size: few
J gene: TRBJ2-2
V gene: TRBV4-1
D gene: .
CDR3 DNA: TGCGCCAGCAGCCCCTCTGTAGGGGGGACCGGGGAGCTGTTTTTT
CDR3 protein: CASSPSVGGTGELFF

CDR3 length: 11
clone size: .
J gene: TRBJ1-2
V gene: TRBV4-1
D gene: TRBD1
CDR3 DNA: TGCGCCAGCAGCCTCGGGGGACAGTGGACCTTC
CDR3 protein: CASSLGGQWTF

CDR3 length: 12
clone size: .
J gene: TRBJ2-7
V gene: TRBV7-2
D gene: .
CDR3 DNA: TGTGCCAGCGGTCGGGATGTGGGCGAGCAGTACTTC
CDR3 protein: CASGRDVGEQYF

CDR3 length: 14
clone size: few
J gene: TRBJ1-4
V gene: TRBV12-3/TRBV12-4
D gene: .
CDR3 DNA: TGTGCCAGCAGCCCGATTAGGGAGTCTGAAAAACTGTTTTTT
CDR3 protein: CASSPIRESEKLFF

CDR3 length: 14
clone size: few
J gene: TRBJ2-5
V gene: TRBV4-3
D gene: .
CDR3 DNA: TGCGCCAGCAGCCAAGAGTGGTGGGATGAGACCCAGTACTTC
CDR3 protein: CASSQEWWDETQYF

CDR3 length: 16
clone size: few
J gene: TRBJ1-1
V gene: TRBV5-1
D gene: TRBD1
CDR3 DNA: TGCGCCAGCAGCCCCGGGACAGGATCTATGAACACTGAAGCTTTCTTT
CDR3 protein: CASSPGTGSMNTEAFF

CDR3 length: 14
clone size: .
J gene: TRBJ1-2
V gene: TRBV2
D gene: .
CDR3 DNA: TGTGCCAGCAGGGCGGTCGGAGTAGGCTATGGCTACACCTTC
CDR3 protein: CASRAVGVGYGYTF

CDR3 length: 15
clone size: .
J gene: TRBJ2-7
V gene: TRBV7-2
D gene: TRBD2
CDR3 DNA: TGTGCCAGCAGCTCCCTAGCGGGAGGGCCCTACGAGCAGTACTTC
CDR3 protein: CASSSLAGGPYEQYF

CDR3 length: 15
clone size: .
J gene: TRBJ2-2
V gene: TRBV12-3/TRBV12-4
D gene: .
CDR3 DNA: TGTGCCAGCAGTCCACAGGGTGTCGCGACCGGGGAGCTGTTTTTT
CDR3 protein: CASSPQGVATGELFF

CDR3 length: 17
clone size: few
J gene: TRBJ2-1
V gene: TRBV6-1
D gene: TRBD2
CDR3 DNA: TGTGCCAGCGGACTTAGCGGGAGGAAAGGCTCCTACAATGAGCAGTTCTTC
CDR3 protein: CASGLSGRKGSYNEQFF

CDR3 length: 13
clone size: few
J gene: TRBJ2-7
V gene: TRBV10-3
D gene: .
CDR3 DNA: TGTGCCATCAATAGTATCGCCTGGTACGAGCAGTACTTC
CDR3 protein: CAINSIAWYEQYF

CDR3 length: 14
clone size: .
J gene: TRBJ1-5
V gene: TRBV27
D gene: TRBD1
CDR3 DNA: TGTGCCAGCAGTAGGACAGGAGAAAATCAGCCCCAGCATTTT
CDR3 protein: CASSRTGENQPQHF

CDR3 length: 13
clone size: many
J gene: TRBJ2-7
V gene: TRBV12-3/TRBV12-4
D gene: .
CDR3 DNA: TGTGCCAGCAGTCCTGGACACGCCTACGAGCAGTACTTC
CDR3 protein: CASSPGHAYEQYF

CDR3 length: 14
clone size: few
J gene: TRBJ1-1
V gene: TRBV29-1
D gene: TRBD1
CDR3 DNA: TGCAGCGCCCAGATCGACAGGGGGTTCACTGAAGCTTTCTTT
CDR3 protein: CSAQIDRGFTEAFF

CDR3 length: 10
clone size: .
J gene: TRBJ2-1
V gene: TRBV7-9
D gene: .
CDR3 DNA: TGTGCCGTTTGGGACAATGAGCAGTTCTTC
CDR3 protein: CAVWDNEQFF

CDR3 length: 15
clone size: .
J gene: TRBJ2-1
V gene: TRBV6-1
D gene: .
CDR3 DNA: TGTGCCAGCAGTGAAACTGGCAGATCCTACAATGAGCAGTTCTTC
CDR3 protein: CASSETGRSYNEQFF

CDR3 length: 15
clone size: many
J gene: TRBJ2-3
V gene: TRBV4-1
D gene: TRBD2
CDR3 DNA: TGCGCCAGCAGCCCTAAGCGGGAGTCTACAGATACGCAGTATTTT
CDR3 protein: CASSPKRESTDTQYF

CDR3 length: 12
clone size: .
J gene: TRBJ2-2
V gene: TRBV30
D gene: .
CDR3 DNA: TGTGCCTGGAGCTACGGGGTAGGGGAGCTGTTTTTT
CDR3 protein: CAWSYGVGELFF

CDR3 length: 14
clone size: few
J gene: TRBJ2-3
V gene: TRBV7-8
D gene: .
CDR3 DNA: TGTGCCAGCAGAAGGCCCTCTGCCCAAGATACGCAGTATTTT
CDR3 protein: CASRRPSAQDTQYF

CDR3 length: 20
clone size: .
J gene: TRBJ2-1
V gene: TRBV5-4
D gene: .
CDR3 DNA: TGTGCCAGCAGCTCGAGCGGAACCGGGACTGCTACTCAAGACTACAATGAGCAGTTCTTC
CDR3 protein: CASSSSGTGTATQDYNEQFF

CDR3 length: 13
clone size: .
J gene: TRBJ1-6
V gene: TRBV2
D gene: .
CDR3 DNA: TGTGCCAGCAGTGAACAGGGTGGTTCACCCCTCCACTTT
CDR3 protein: CASSEQGGSPLHF

CDR3 length: 12
clone size: many
J gene: TRBJ2-7
V gene: TRBV20-1
D gene: TRBD1
CDR3 DNA: TGCAGTGCTTTGGGACAGCCCTACGAGCAGTACTTC
CDR3 protein: CSALGQPYEQYF

CDR3 length: 13
clone size: few
J gene: TRBJ2-5
V gene: TRBV7-2
D gene: .
CDR3 DNA: TGTGCCAGCAGCTTAGACACTCGGGACCTTAAGAACTTC
CDR3 protein: CASSLDTRDLKNF

CDR3 length: 15
clone size: many
J gene: TRBJ2-7
V gene: TRBV7-2
D gene: TRBD2
CDR3 DNA: TGTGCCAGCAGCCCTAGCGGGACTAGCGGGTACGAGCAGTACTTC
CDR3 protein: CASSPSGTSGYEQYF

CDR3 length: 14
clone size: .
J gene: TRBJ2-2
V gene: TRBV25-1
D gene: .
CDR3 DNA: TGTGCCAGCAGCCGGGCCAGGAACACCGGGGAGCTGTTTTTT
CDR3 protein: CASSRARNTGELFF

CDR3 length: 13
clone size: .
J gene: TRBJ2-7
V gene: TRBV29-1
D gene: .
CDR3 DNA: TGCAGCGTACTTACCCTCCACTCCTACGAGCAGTACTTC
CDR3 protein: CSVLTLHSYEQYF

CDR3 length: 15
clone size: few
J gene: TRBJ2-2
V gene: TRBV12-3/TRBV12-4
D gene: TRBD1
CDR3 DNA: TGTGCCAGCAGCGGGACAGGGGGCAGGTCCGGGGAGCTGTTTTTT
CDR3 protein: CASSGTGGRSGELFF

CDR3 length: 12
clone size: many
J gene: TRBJ2-7
V gene: TRBV12-3/TRBV12-4
D gene: .
CDR3 DNA: TGTGCCAGCCGGGGGCCTAGCTACGAGCAGTACTTC
CDR3 protein: CASRGPSYEQYF

CDR3 length: 16
clone size: many
J gene: TRBJ2-5
V gene: TRBV4-3
D gene: .
CDR3 DNA: TGCGCCAGCAGCCAAGATAGGTCACTATCTCAAGAGACCCAGTACTTC
CDR3 protein: CASSQDRSLSQETQYF

CDR3 length: 11
clone size: .
J gene: TRBJ2-1
V gene: TRBV6-6
D gene: .
CDR3 DNA: TGTGCCAGCAGGGGTTCCCTGAGCCAGTTCTTC
CDR3 protein: CASRGSLSQFF

CDR3 length: 18
clone size: few
J gene: TRBJ2-5
V gene: TRBV28
D gene: .
CDR3 DNA: TGTGCCAGCAGTTTCACATTAAGGTCTAAGTCACCCCAAGAGACCCAGTACTTC
CDR3 protein: CASSFTLRSKSPQETQYF

CDR3 length: 15
clone size: few
J gene: TRBJ2-4
V gene: TRBV6-2/TRBV6-3
D gene: .
CDR3 DNA: TGTGCCAGCAGTTACCTCATCGGACTGGAAAACATTCAGTACTTC
CDR3 protein: CASSYLIGLENIQYF

CDR3 length: 15
clone size: .
J gene: TRBJ2-3
V gene: TRBV3-1
D gene: TRBD2
CDR3 DNA: TGTGCCAGCAGCCAAACAGCGGGAGAAGGGCGTACGCAGTATTTT
CDR3 protein: CASSQTAGEGRTQYF

CDR3 length: 15
clone size: few
J gene: TRBJ2-1
V gene: TRBV5-6
D gene: TRBD2
CDR3 DNA: TGTGCCAGCAGCTCAACCGGGACTAGATTAAATGAGCAGTTCTTC
CDR3 protein: CASSSTGTRLNEQFF

CDR3 length: 17
clone size: .
J gene: TRBJ2-1
V gene: TRBV5-1
D gene: .
CDR3 DNA: TGCGCCAGCAGTGGGGCAGGTGCCTCGGGCTCCTACAATGAGCAGTTCTTC
CDR3 protein: CASSGAGASGSYNEQFF

CDR3 length: 15
clone size: .
J gene: TRBJ2-7
V gene: TRBV18
D gene: .
CDR3 DNA: TGTGCCAGCTCACCAAGGCAGGGAAACTCCTACGAGCAGTACTTC
CDR3 protein: CASSPRQGNSYEQYF

CDR3 length: 20
clone size: .
J gene: TRBJ2-7
V gene: TRBV4-2
D gene: TRBD2
CDR3 DNA: TGTGCCAGCAGCCAAGATCCCCTAGCGGGAGTCCCCCCAGGTGCCTACGAGCAGTACTTC
CDR3 protein: CASSQDPLAGVPPGAYEQYF

CDR3 length: 14
clone size: few
J gene: TRBJ1-2
V gene: TRBV15
D gene: .
CDR3 DNA: TGTGCCACCAGCAGAGATGTCCAGAGCTATGGCTACACCTTC
CDR3 protein: CATSRDVQSYGYTF